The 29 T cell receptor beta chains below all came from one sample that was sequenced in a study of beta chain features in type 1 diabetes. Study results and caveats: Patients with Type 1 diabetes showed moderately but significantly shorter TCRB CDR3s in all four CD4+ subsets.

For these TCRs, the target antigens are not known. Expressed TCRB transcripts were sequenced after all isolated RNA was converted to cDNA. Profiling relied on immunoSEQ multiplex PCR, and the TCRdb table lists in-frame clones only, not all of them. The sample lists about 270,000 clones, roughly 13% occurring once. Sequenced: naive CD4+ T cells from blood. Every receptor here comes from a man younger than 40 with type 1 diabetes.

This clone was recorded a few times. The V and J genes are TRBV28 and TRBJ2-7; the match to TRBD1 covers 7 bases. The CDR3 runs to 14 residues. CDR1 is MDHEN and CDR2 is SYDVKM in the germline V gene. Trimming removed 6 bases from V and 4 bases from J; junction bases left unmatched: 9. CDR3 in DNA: TGTGCCAGCAGGCCCCGGGACAGCCCTTACGAGCAGTACTTC. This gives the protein CASRPRDSPYEQYF.

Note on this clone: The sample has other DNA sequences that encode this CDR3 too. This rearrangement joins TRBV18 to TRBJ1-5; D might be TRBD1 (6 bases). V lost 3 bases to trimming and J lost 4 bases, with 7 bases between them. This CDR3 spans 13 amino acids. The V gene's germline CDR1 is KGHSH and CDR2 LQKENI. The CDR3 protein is CASSPTGNQPQHF. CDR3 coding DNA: TGTGCCAGCTCACCTACAGGGAATCAGCCCCAGCATTTT. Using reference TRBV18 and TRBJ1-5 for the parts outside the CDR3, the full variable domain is NAGVMQNPRHLVRRRGQEARLRCSPMKGHSHVYWYRQLPEEGLKFMVYLQKENIIDESGMPKERFSAEFPKEGPSILRIQQVVRGDSAAYFCASSPTGNQPQHFGDGTRLSIL.

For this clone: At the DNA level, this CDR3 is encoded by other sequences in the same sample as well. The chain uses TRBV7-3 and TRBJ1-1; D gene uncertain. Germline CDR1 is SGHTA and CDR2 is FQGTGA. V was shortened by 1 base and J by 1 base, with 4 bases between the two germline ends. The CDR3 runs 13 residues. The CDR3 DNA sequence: TGTGCCAGCAGCTTAAGCGGGAACACTGAAGCTTTCTTT. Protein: CASSLSGNTEAFF.

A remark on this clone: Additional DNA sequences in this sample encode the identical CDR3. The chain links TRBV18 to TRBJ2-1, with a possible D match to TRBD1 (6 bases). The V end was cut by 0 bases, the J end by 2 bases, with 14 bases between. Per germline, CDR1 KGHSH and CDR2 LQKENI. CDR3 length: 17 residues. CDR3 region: CASSPPVTGGTYNEQFF. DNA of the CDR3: TGTGCCAGCTCACCACCCGTGACAGGAGGAACCTACAATGAGCAGTTCTTC.

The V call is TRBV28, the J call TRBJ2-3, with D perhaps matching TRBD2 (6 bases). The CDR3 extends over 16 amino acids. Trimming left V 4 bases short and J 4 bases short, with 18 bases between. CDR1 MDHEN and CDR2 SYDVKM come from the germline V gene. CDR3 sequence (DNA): TGTGCCAGCAGTTCGCCTAGCGCCGGAGCGTCAGATACGCAGTATTTT. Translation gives CASSSPSAGASDTQYF.

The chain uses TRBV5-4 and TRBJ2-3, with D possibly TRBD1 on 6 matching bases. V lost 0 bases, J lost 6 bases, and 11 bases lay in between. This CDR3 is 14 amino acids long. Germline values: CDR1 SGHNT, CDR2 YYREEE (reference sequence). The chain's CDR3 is CASSLAQDSDTQYF. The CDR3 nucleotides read TGTGCCAGCAGCTTGGCCCAGGACAGCGATACGCAGTATTTT.

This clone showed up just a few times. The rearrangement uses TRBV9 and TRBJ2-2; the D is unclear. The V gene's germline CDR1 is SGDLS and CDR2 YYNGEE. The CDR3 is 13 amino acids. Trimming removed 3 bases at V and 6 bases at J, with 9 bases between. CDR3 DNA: TGTGCCAGCAGCGCTCGAGAAGCCGGGGAGCTGTTTTTT. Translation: CASSAREAGELFF. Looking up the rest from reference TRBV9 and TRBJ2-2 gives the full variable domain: DSGVTQTPKHLITATGQRVTLRCSPRSGDLSVYWYQQSLDQGLQFLIQYYNGEERAKGNILERFSAQQFPDLHSELNLSSLELGDSALYFCASSAREAGELFFGEGSRLTVL.

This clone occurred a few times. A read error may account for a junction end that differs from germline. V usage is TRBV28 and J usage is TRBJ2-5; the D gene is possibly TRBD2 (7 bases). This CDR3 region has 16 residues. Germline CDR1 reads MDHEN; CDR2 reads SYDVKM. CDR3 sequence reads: CASTPRGRGAQGTQYF. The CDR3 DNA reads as TGTGCCAGCACCCCGAGGGGCCGGGGGGCCCAAGGGACCCAGTACTTC.

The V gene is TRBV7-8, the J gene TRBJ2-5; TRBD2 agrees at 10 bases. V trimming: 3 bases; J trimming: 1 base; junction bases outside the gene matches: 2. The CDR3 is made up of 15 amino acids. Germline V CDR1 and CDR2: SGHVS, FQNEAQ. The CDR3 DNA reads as TGTGCCAGCAGCTTTGGACTAGCGGTCCAAGAGACCCAGTACTTC. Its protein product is CASSFGLAVQETQYF.

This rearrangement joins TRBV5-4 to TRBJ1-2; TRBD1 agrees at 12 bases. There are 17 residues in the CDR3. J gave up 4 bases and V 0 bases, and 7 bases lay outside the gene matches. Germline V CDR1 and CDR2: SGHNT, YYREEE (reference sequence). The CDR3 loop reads CASSLARDRGLGYGYTF. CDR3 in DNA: TGTGCCAGCAGCTTGGCCCGGGACAGGGGGCTTGGCTATGGCTACACCTTC.

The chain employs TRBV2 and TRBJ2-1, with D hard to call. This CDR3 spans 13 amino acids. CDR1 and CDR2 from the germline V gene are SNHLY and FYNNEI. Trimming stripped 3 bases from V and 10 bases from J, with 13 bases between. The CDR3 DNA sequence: TGTGCCAGCAGTGACCGGGTAGGTCAAGAGCAGTTCTTC. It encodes CASSDRVGQEQFF.

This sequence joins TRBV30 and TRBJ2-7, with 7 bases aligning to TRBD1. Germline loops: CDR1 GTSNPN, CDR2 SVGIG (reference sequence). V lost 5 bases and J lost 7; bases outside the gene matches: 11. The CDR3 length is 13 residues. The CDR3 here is CAWVRPGGREQYF. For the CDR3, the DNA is TGTGCCTGGGTGCGGCCAGGGGGACGGGAGCAGTACTTC.

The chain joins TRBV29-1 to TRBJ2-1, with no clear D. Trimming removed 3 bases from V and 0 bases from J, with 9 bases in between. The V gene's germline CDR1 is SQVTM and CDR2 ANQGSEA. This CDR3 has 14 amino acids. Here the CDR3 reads CSVDSQSSYNEQFF. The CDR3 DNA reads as TGCAGCGTTGATAGTCAATCCTCCTACAATGAGCAGTTCTTC.

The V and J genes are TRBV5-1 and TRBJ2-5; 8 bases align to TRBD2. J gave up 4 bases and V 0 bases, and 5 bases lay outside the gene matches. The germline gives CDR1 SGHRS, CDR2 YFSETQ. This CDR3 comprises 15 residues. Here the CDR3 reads CASSLEGTRGETQYF. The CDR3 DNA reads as TGCGCCAGCAGCTTGGAAGGGACTAGAGGAGAGACCCAGTACTTC.

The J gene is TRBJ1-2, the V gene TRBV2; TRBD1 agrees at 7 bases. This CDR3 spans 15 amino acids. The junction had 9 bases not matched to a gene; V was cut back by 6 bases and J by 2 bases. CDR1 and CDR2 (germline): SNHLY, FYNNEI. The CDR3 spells CASRHRGTANYGYTF. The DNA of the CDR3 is TGTGCCAGCAGGCATAGGGGGACAGCAAACTATGGCTACACCTTC.

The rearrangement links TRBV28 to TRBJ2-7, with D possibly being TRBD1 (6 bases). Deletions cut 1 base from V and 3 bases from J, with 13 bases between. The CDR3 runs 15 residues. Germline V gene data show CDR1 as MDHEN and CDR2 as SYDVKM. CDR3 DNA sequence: TGTGCCAGCAGTTTATTACAGGGCTACCGCTACGAGCAGTACTTC. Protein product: CASSLLQGYRYEQYF. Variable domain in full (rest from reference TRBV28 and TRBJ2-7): DVKVTQSSRYLVKRTGEKVFLECVQDMDHENMFWYRQDPGLGLRLIYFSYDVKMKEKGDIPEGYSVSREKKERFSLILESASTNQTSMYLCASSLLQGYRYEQYFGPGTRLTVT.

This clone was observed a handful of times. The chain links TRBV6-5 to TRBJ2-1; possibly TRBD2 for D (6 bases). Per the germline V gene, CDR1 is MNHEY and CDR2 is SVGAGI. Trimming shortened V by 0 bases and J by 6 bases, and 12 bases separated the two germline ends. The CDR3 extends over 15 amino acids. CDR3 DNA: TGTGCCAGCAGTTACTCGTCGGGAGCGGGCAATGAGCAGTTCTTC. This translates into CASSYSSGAGNEQFF.

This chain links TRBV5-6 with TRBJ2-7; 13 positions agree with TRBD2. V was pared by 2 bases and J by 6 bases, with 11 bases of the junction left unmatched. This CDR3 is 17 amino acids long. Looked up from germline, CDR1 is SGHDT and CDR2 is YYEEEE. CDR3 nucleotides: TGTGCCAGCAGCTTTCTTGGGACTAGCGGGACGGAGGCCGAGCAGTACTTC. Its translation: CASSFLGTSGTEAEQYF. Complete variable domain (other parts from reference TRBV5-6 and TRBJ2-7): DAGVTQSPTHLIKTRGQQVTLRCSPKSGHDTVSWYQQALGQGPQFIFQYYEEEERQRGNFPDRFSGHQFPNYSSELNVNALLLGDSALYLCASSFLGTSGTEAEQYFGPGTRLTVT.

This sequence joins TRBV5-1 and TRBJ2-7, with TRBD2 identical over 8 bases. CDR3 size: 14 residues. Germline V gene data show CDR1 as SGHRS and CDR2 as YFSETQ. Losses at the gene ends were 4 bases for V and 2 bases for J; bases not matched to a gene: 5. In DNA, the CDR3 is TGCGCCAGCAGCATTACTAGCGGACCCTACGAGCAGTACTTC. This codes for CASSITSGPYEQYF. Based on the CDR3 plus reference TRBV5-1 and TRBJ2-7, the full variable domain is KAGVTQTPRYLIKTRGQQVTLSCSPISGHRSVSWYQQTPGQGLQFLFEYFSETQRNKGNFPGRFSGRQFSNSRSEMNVSTLELGDSALYLCASSITSGPYEQYFGPGTRLTVT.

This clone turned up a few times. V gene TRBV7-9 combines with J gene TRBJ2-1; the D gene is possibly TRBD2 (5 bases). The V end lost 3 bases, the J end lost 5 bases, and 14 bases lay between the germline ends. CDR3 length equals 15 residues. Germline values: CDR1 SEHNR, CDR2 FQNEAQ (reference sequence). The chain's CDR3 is CASSLRGSGDNEQFF. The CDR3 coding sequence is TGTGCCAGCAGCTTGAGAGGGAGTGGGGACAATGAGCAGTTCTTC.

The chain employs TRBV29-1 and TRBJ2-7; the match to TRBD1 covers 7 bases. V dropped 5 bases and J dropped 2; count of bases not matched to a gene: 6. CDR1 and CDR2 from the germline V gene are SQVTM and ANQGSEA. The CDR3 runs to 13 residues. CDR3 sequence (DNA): TGCAGCGTTAGGACAGGTGGGGCCTACGAGCAGTACTTC. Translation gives CSVRTGGAYEQYF.

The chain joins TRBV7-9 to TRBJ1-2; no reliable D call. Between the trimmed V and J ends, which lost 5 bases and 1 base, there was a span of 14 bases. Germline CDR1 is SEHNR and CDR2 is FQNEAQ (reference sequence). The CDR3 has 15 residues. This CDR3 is CASSPDRVFNYGYTF. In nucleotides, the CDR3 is TGTGCCAGCAGCCCGGATCGGGTGTTTAACTATGGCTACACCTTC.

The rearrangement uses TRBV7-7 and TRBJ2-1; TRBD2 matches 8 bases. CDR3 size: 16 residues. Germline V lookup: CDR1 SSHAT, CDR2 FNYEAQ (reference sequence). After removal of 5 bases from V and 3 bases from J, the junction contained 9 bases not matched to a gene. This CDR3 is CASSPAGTRLYNEQFF. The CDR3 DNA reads TGTGCCAGCAGCCCGGCCGGGACTAGACTCTACAATGAGCAGTTCTTC.

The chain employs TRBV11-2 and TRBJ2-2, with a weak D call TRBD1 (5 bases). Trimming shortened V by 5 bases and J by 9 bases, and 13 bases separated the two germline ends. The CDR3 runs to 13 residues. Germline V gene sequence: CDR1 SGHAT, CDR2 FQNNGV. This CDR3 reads CASSPRQFRELFF. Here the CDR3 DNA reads TGTGCCAGCAGCCCACGACAGTTCCGGGAGCTGTTTTTT.

The CDR3 DNA sequence: TGTGCCAGCAGGCTTAGGACAGGCCTTCCTGGAGAGACCCAGTACTTC. This codes for CASRLRTGLPGETQYF. This chain connects TRBV5-6 to TRBJ2-5, with TRBD1 matching 7 bases. Germline V gene lookup returns CDR1 SGHDT and CDR2 YYEEEE. The CDR3 totals 16 residues. The V segment lost 5 bases and the J segment 4 bases; nucleotides outside the gene matches: 14. Drawing the rest from reference TRBV5-6 and TRBJ2-5, the complete variable domain is DAGVTQSPTHLIKTRGQQVTLRCSPKSGHDTVSWYQQALGQGPQFIFQYYEEEERQRGNFPDRFSGHQFPNYSSELNVNALLLGDSALYLCASRLRTGLPGETQYFGPGTRLLVL.

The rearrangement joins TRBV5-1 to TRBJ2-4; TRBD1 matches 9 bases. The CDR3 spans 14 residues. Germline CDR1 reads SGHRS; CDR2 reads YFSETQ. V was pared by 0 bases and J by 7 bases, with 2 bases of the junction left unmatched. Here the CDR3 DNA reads TGCGCCAGCAGCTTGGAACAGGGGGCTAACATTCAGTACTTC. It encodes CASSLEQGANIQYF.

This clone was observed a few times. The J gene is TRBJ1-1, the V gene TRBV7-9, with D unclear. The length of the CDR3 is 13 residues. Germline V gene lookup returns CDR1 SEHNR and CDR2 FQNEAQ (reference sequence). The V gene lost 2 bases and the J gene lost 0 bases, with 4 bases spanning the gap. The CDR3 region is CASSLSLNTEAFF. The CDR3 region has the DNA TGTGCCAGCAGCTTATCGTTGAACACTGAAGCTTTCTTT.

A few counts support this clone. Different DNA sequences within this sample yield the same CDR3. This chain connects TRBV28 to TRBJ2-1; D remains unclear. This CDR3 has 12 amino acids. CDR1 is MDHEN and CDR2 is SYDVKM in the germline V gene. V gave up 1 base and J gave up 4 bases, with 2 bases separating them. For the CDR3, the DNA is TGTGCCAGCAGTTTATCTTACAATGAGCAGTTCTTC. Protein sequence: CASSLSYNEQFF.

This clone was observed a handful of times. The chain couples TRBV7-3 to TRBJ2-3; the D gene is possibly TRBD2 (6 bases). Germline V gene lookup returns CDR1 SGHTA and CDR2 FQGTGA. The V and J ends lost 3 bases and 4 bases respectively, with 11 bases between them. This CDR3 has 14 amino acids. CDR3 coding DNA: TGTGCCAGCAGCTTGAGCCGGGACTCAGATACGCAGTATTTT. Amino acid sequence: CASSLSRDSDTQYF.